This T cell receptor (beta chain) emerged from a study of Graves' ophthalmopathy and Graves' hyperthyroidism. The wider study: Peripheral blood sampling occurred at initial diagnosis, before any treatment.

No donor had other autoimmune disease, uncontrolled infection, pregnancy or lactation. Sampling more than 9 ml of fresh peripheral blood provided the PBMCs. Beta-chain TCR CDR3 regions were amplified from RNA transcripts. In the first round, RT-PCR was carried out with HTBI primers, and a multiplex PCR formed the second round. MiXCR was run by TCRdb on the multiplex PCR reads, yielding one entry per CDR3 protein. This sample carries about 420,000 distinct CDR3 sequences, around 21% of them seen once, and the ten largest clones take approximately 3.2%. The CDR3 runs to 17 residues. V was clipped by 1 base and J by 2 bases, with 15 bases between them. This clonotype has at least ten counts.

This sequence joins TRBV12-3 or TRBV12-4 and TRBJ2-4; D is unresolved. The origin of this receptor is a woman aged 18-29 years with stable Graves' hyperthyroidism. The specimen sequenced was peripheral blood. CDR3: CASSLGVTRNTKNIQYF. CDR3 sequence (DNA): TGTGCCAGCAGTTTAGGGGTTACAAGGAATACCAAAAACATTCAGTACTTC.